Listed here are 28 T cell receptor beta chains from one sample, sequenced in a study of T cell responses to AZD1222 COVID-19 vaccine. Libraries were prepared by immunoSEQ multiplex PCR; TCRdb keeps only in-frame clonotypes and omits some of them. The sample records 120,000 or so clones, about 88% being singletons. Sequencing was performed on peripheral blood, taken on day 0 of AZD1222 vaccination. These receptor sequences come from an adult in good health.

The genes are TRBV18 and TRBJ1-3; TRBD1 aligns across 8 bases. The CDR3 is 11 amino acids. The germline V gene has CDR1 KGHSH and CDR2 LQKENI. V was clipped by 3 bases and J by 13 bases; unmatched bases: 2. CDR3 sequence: CASSPGQGIYF. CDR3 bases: TGTGCCAGCTCACCTGGACAGGGAATATATTTT.

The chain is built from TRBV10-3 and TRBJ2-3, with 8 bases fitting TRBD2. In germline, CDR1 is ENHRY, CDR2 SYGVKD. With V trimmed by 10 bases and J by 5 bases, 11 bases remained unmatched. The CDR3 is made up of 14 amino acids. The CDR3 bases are TGTGCCAACTCGGGTGCGGGAGGAAGAGATACGCAGTATTTT. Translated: CANSGAGGRDTQYF.

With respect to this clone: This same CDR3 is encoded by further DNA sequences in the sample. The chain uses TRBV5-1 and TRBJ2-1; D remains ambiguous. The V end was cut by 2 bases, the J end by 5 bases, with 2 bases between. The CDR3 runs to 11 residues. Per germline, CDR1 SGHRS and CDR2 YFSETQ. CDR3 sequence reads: CASSFHNEQFF. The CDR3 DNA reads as TGCGCCAGCAGCTTCCACAATGAGCAGTTCTTC.

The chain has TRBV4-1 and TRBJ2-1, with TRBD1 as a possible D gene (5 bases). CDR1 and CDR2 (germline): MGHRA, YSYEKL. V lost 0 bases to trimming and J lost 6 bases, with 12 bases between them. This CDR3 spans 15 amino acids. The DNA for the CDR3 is TGCGCCAGCAGCCAAGATAGGGGCAGGACCAATGAGCAGTTCTTC. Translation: CASSQDRGRTNEQFF.

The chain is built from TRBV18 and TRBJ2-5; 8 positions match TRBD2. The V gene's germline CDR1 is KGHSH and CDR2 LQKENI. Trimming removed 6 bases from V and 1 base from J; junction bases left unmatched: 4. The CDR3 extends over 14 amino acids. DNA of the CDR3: TGTGCCAGCTCCGGGGGGGCCGTCCAAGAGACCCAGTACTTC. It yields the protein CASSGGAVQETQYF.

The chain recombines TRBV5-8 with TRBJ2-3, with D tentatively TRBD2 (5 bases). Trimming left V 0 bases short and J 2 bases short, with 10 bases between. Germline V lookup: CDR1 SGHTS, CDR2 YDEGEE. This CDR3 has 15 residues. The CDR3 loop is CASSLAGIHTDTQYF. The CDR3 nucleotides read TGTGCCAGCAGCTTGGCCGGGATACACACAGATACGCAGTATTTT.

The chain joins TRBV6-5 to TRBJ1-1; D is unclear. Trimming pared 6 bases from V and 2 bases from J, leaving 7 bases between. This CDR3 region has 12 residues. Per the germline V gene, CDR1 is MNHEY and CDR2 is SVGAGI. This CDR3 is CASSKVNTEAFF. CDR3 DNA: TGTGCCAGCAGCAAAGTTAACACTGAAGCTTTCTTT.

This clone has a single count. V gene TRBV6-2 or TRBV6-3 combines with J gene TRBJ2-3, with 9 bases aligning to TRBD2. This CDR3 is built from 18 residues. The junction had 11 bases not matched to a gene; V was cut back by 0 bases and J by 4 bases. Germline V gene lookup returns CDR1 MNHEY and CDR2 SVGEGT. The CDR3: CASSYSIPIAGVADTQYF. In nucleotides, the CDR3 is TGTGCCAGCAGTTACTCGATCCCTATAGCGGGGGTCGCAGATACGCAGTATTTT.

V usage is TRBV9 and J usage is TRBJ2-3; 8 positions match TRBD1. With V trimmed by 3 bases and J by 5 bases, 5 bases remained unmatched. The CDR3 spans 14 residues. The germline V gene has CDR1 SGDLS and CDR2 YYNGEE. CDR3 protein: CASSARQGQDTQYF. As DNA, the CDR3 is TGTGCCAGCAGCGCCCGACAGGGGCAAGATACGCAGTATTTT.

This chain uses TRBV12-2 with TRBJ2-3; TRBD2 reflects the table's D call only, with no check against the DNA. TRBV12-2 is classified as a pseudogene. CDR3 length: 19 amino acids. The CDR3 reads CASRFCGTSGRGNTDTQYF. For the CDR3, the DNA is TGTGCAAGTCGCTTTTGCGGGACTAGCGGGAGGGGAAACACAGATACGCAGTATTTT.

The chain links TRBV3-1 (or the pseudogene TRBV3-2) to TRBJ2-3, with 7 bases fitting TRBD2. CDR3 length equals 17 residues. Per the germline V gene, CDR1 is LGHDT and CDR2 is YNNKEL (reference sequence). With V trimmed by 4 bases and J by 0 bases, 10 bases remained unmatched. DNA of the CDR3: TGTGCCAGCAGCCGCAGGACTAGTGGAATTAGCACAGATACGCAGTATTTT. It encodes CASSRRTSGISTDTQYF.

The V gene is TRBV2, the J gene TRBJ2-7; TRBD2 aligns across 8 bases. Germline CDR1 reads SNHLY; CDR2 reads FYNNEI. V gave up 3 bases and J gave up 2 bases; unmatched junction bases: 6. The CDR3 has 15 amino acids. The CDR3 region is CASSEGGRGAYEQYF. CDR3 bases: TGTGCCAGCAGTGAGGGAGGGCGGGGGGCCTACGAGCAGTACTTC.

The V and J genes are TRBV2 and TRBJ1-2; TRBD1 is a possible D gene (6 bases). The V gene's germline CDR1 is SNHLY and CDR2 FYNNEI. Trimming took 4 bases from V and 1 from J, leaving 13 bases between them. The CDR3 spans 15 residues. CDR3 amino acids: CASSAGTNINYGYTF. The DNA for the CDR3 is TGTGCCAGCAGTGCCGGGACAAACATTAACTATGGCTACACCTTC. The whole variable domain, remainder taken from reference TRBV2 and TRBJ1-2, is EPEVTQTPSHQVTQMGQEVILRCVPISNHLYFYWYRQILGQKVEFLVSFYNNEISEKSEIFDDQFSVERPDGSNFTLKIRSTKLEDSAMYFCASSAGTNINYGYTFGSGTRLTVV.

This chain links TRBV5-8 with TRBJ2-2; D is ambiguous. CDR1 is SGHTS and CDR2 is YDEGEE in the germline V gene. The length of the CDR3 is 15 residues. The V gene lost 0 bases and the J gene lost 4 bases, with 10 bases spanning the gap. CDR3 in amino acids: CASSLEGVVTGELFF. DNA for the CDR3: TGTGCCAGCAGCTTGGAGGGCGTTGTCACCGGGGAGCTGTTTTTT.

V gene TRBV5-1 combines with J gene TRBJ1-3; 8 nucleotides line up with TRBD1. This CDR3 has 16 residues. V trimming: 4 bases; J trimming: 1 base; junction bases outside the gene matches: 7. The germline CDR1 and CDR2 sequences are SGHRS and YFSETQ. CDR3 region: CASSPSQGGSGNTIYF. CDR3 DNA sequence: TGCGCCAGCAGCCCCTCACAGGGGGGTTCTGGAAACACCATATATTTT.

CDR3 DNA: TGTGCCAGCAGTGTCTGGCAAATGAACACTGAAGCTTTCTTT. Translating gives CASSVWQMNTEAFF. The chain joins TRBV2 to TRBJ1-1; D unclear. This CDR3 region has 14 residues. V lost 4 bases and J 0 bases, leaving 9 bases between the germline ends. Per the germline V gene, CDR1 is SNHLY and CDR2 is FYNNEI.

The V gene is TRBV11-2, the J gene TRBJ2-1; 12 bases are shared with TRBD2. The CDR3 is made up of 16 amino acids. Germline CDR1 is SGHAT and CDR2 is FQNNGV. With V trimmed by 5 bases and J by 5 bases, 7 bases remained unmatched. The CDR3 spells CASSQWTSGNHNEQFF. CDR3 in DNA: TGTGCCAGCAGCCAATGGACTAGCGGGAACCACAATGAGCAGTTCTTC.

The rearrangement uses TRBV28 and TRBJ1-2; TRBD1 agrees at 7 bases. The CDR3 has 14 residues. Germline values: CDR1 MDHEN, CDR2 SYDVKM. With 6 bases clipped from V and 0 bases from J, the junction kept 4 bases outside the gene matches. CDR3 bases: TGTGCCAGCAGGTCCGGGACAGCTAACTATGGCTACACCTTC. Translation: CASRSGTANYGYTF.

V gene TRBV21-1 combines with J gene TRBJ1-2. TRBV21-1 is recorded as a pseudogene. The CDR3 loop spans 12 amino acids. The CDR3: CASSRANYGYTF. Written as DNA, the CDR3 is TGTGCCAGCAGCAGGGCTAACTATGGCTACACCTTC.

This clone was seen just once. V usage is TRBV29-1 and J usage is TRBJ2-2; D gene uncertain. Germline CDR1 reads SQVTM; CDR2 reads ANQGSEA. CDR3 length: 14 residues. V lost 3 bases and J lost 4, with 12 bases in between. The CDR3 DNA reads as TGCAGCGTTGAGAGGCAGGCTCGCACCGGGGAGCTGTTTTTT. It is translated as CSVERQARTGELFF.

CDR3: CASSLAGATNEKLFF. CDR3 coding DNA: TGTGCCAGCAGCTTAGCTGGAGCAACTAATGAAAAACTGTTTTTT. The chain couples TRBV7-9 to TRBJ1-4; D not resolved. The V gene lost 0 bases and the J gene lost 0 bases, with 5 bases spanning the gap. CDR3 size: 15 residues. Per germline, CDR1 SEHNR and CDR2 FQNEAQ (reference sequence).

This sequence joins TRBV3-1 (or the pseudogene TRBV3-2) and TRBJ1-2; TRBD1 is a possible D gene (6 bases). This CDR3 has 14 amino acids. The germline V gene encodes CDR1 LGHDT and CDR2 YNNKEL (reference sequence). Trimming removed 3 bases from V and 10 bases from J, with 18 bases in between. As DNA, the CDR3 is TGTGCCAGCAGCCAGTCCCTCCTCGGGGGCTTCTACACCTTC. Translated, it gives CASSQSLLGGFYTF.

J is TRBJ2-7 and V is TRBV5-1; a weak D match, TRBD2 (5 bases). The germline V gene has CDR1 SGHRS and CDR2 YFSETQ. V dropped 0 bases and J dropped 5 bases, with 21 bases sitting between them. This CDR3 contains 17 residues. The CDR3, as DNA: TGCGCCAGCAGCTTGGTTCCCTCGGACTCAACTGGGAACGAGCAGTACTTC. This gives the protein CASSLVPSDSTGNEQYF.

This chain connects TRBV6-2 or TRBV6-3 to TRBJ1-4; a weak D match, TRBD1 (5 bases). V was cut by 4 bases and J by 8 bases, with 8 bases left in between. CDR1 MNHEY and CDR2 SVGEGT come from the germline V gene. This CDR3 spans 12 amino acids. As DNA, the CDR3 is TGTGCCAGCAGTTCTTGGGGGGAAAAACTGTTTTTT. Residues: CASSSWGEKLFF.

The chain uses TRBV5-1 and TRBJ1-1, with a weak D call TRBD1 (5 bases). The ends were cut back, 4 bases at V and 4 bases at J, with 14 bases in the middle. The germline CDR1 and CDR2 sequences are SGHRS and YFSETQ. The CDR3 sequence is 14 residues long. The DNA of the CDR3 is TGCGCCAGCAGCAGTTCAGGGATAAGCACTGAAGCTTTCTTT. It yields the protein CASSSSGISTEAFF.

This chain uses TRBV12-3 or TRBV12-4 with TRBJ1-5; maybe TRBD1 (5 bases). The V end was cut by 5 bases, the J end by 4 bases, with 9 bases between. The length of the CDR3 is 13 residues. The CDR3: CASSGGRNQPQHF. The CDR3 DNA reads TGTGCCAGCAGTGGGGGACGGAATCAGCCCCAGCATTTT.

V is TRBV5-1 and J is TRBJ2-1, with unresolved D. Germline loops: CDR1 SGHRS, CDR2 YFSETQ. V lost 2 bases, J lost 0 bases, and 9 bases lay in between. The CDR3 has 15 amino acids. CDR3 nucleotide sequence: TGCGCCAGCAGCTTTGACTGGGGCTCCTACAATGAGCAGTTCTTC. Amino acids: CASSFDWGSYNEQFF.

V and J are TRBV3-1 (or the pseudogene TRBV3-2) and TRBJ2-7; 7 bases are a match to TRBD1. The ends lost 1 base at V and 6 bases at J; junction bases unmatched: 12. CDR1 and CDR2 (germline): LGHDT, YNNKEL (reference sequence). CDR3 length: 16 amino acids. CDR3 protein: CASSQGRQGTGREQYF. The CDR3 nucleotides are TGTGCCAGCAGCCAAGGTCGACAGGGTACGGGGCGCGAGCAGTACTTC.